These 4 T cell receptor beta chains were all obtained from the same sample, sequenced in a study of T cells in Graves' hyperthyroidism and ophthalmopathy. Researchers took RNA transcripts and amplified the TCR beta CDR3 regions from them. Using the HTBI primer set, a first-round RT-PCR was run on the TCR CDR3. In TCRdb, the multiplex PCR reads were re-called with MiXCR into one record per CDR3 protein. Among about half a million distinct CDR3 sequences, around 24% were seen once, and the ten largest hold around 11%. Source material: blood. These receptor sequences come from a woman aged 30 to 39 with Graves' ophthalmopathy.

This clonotype was detected a few times. V usage is TRBV28 and J usage is TRBJ2-2; weak D call: TRBD2 (7 bases). Deletions cut 6 bases from V and 7 bases from J, with 15 bases between. The CDR3 totals 14 residues. Per the germline V gene, CDR1 is MDHEN and CDR2 is SYDVKM. The CDR3 is CASSPGGRGGELFF. In DNA, the CDR3 is TGTGCCAGCAGCCCGGGGGGCCGGGGCGGGGAGCTGTTTTTT.

The sample holds many counts of this clonotype. The chain joins TRBV11-3 to TRBJ2-5; 9 nucleotides agree with TRBD2. From germline, CDR1 is SGHNT and CDR2 YENEEA. V gave up 0 bases and J gave up 7 bases; unmatched junction bases: 3. The CDR3 is 14 amino acids. The CDR3 here is CASSLDGREGTQYF. The CDR3 nucleotides read TGTGCCAGCAGCTTAGATGGGCGGGAGGGGACCCAGTACTTC.

This clonotype was detected ten times or more. This chain connects TRBV2 to TRBJ1-1; tentatively, D is TRBD1 (5 bases). The CDR3 loop spans 14 amino acids. Germline V gene sequence: CDR1 SNHLY, CDR2 FYNNEI. V shed 4 bases and J shed 4 bases, with 13 bases lying between them. The CDR3 sequence: CASSAGAGLTEAFF. The CDR3 DNA reads TGTGCCAGCAGTGCTGGGGCTGGACTCACTGAAGCTTTCTTT.

This clonotype has ten or more counts. CDR3 in DNA: TGTGCCAGCAGTGAATCGGCTAGCGGGGCTACGCAGTATTTT. Translation: CASSESASGATQYF. The chain combines TRBV6-1 with TRBJ2-3; 9 bases agree with TRBD2. The CDR3 has 14 residues. V was pared by 2 bases and J by 8 bases, with 5 bases of the junction left unmatched. Per germline, CDR1 MNHNS and CDR2 SASEGT.